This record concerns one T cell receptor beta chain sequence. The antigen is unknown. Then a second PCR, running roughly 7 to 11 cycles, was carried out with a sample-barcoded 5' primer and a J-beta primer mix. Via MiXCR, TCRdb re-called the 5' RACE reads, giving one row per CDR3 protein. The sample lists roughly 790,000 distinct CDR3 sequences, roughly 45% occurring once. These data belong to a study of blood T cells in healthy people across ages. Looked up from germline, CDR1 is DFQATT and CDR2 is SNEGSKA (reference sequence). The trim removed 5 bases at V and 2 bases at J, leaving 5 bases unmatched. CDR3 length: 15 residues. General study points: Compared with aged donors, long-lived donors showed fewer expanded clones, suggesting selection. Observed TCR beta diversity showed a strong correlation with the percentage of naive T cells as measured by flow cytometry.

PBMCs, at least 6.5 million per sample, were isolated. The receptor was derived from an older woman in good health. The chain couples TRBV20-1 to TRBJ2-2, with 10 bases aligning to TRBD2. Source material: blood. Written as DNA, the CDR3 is TGCAGTGCTGGGTCACTAGCGGGAAACACCGGGGAGCTGTTTTTT. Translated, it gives CSAGSLAGNTGELFF.